This is a list of T cell receptor beta chains from one sample in a study of tumor-infiltrating lymphocytes in primary liver carcinoma. TCRdb independently ran MiXCR on the multiplex PCR reads; one entry per CDR3 protein. This repertoire shows 300,000 to 350,000 distinct CDR3 sequences, roughly 60% found once; its top ten account for about a sixth. Sequenced material: peripheral blood. All receptors come from a woman in her 30s with primary liver carcinoma and hepatitis B virus infection. Both conserved end residues are part of each CDR3. Fields, in order: CDR3 DNA, CDR3 protein, J gene, V gene, D gene, clone size. A D gene is named only where the DNA matches it firmly. Rows give clone size only sometimes, using once, few, many, or a class for an expanded clone.

cdr3_nt: TGTGCCAGCAGCCGGACTAGCGGGAAAACAGATACGCAGTATTTT
cdr3_aa: CASSRTSGKTDTQYF
j_call: TRBJ2-3
v_call: TRBV5-6
d_call: TRBD2
clone_size: few

cdr3_nt: TGTGCCAGCAGCTCCGGGACAGTGCTAAATAGAATGAAGGAACTGTTTTTT
cdr3_aa: CASSSGTVLNRMKELFF
j_call: TRBJ1-4
v_call: TRBV6-5
d_call: TRBD1
clone_size: NA

cdr3_nt: TGTGCCAGCAGTTGCTCAACCTACGAGCAGTACTTC
cdr3_aa: CASSCSTYEQYF
j_call: TRBJ2-7
v_call: TRBV6-2/TRBV6-3
d_call: NA
clone_size: NA

cdr3_nt: TGTGCCAGCAGTCTCAGAGTCCAGAGGGCCAACGTCCTGACTTTC
cdr3_aa: CASSLRVQRANVLTF
j_call: TRBJ2-6
v_call: TRBV12-3/TRBV12-4
d_call: NA
clone_size: NA

cdr3_nt: TGTGCCAGCAGCTTTGGTGGGGGAGAATACTACAATGAGCAGTTCTTC
cdr3_aa: CASSFGGGEYYNEQFF
j_call: TRBJ2-1
v_call: TRBV5-4
d_call: NA
clone_size: many

cdr3_nt: TGTGCCAGCAGTTTGGGTAGCAACTACGGGACCCAGTACTTC
cdr3_aa: CASSLGSNYGTQYF
j_call: TRBJ2-5
v_call: TRBV12-3/TRBV12-4
d_call: NA
clone_size: NA

cdr3_nt: TGCAGCGTTGGGACAGTTGGGACCTACGAGCAGTACTTC
cdr3_aa: CSVGTVGTYEQYF
j_call: TRBJ2-7
v_call: TRBV29-1
d_call: NA
clone_size: few

cdr3_nt: TGTGCCAGCAGCGTCGGACAGATCTACGAGCAGTACTTC
cdr3_aa: CASSVGQIYEQYF
j_call: TRBJ2-7
v_call: TRBV7-9
d_call: NA
clone_size: NA

cdr3_nt: TGTGCCAGCAGCTCTAGCGGCCTAGCGGGAGGCGGAGAGCAGTTCTTC
cdr3_aa: CASSSSGLAGGGEQFF
j_call: TRBJ2-1
v_call: TRBV13
d_call: TRBD2
clone_size: NA

cdr3_nt: TGTGCCAGCATCTCAGGCGAACTTATGAACACTGAAGCTTTCTTT
cdr3_aa: CASISGELMNTEAFF
j_call: TRBJ1-1
v_call: TRBV12-3/TRBV12-4
d_call: NA
clone_size: many

cdr3_nt: TGTGCCAGCAGCTCCCCGCGCGGCGCTTATGACTACACCTTC
cdr3_aa: CASSSPRGAYDYTF
j_call: TRBJ1-2
v_call: TRBV11-2
d_call: NA
clone_size: many

cdr3_nt: TGTGCCAGCAGTGCCCCGGACAGGGGCACAGATACGCAGTATTTT
cdr3_aa: CASSAPDRGTDTQYF
j_call: TRBJ2-3
v_call: TRBV6-1
d_call: TRBD1
clone_size: few

cdr3_nt: TGCGCCAGCGGTACTGGAGGGCGGGAGACCCAGTACTTC
cdr3_aa: CASGTGGRETQYF
j_call: TRBJ2-5
v_call: TRBV5-1
d_call: NA
clone_size: NA

cdr3_nt: TGTGCCAGCAGCCAAGATAGGGCAGGCCTGGAGACCCAGTACTTC
cdr3_aa: CASSQDRAGLETQYF
j_call: TRBJ2-5
v_call: TRBV4-2
d_call: NA
clone_size: many